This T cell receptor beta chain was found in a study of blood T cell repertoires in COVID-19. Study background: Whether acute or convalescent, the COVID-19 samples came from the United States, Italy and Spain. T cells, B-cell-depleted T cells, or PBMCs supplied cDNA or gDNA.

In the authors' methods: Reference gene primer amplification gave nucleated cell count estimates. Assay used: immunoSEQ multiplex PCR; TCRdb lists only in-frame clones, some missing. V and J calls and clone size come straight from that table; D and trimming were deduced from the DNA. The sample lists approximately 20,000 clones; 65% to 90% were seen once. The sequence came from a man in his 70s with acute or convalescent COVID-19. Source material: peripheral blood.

CDR3 sequence: CASRVTGDTGELFF. The CDR3 region has the DNA TGTGCCAGCAGGGTAACGGGGGACACCGGGGAGCTGTTTTTT. This chain links TRBV28 with TRBJ2-2, with D maybe TRBD2 (6 bases). The V and J ends lost 6 bases and 3 bases respectively, with 11 bases between them. This CDR3 has 14 amino acids. CDR1 MDHEN and CDR2 SYDVKM come from the germline V gene. The entire variable domain, with the rest obtained from reference TRBV28 and TRBJ2-2, is as follows: DVKVTQSSRYLVKRTGEKVFLECVQDMDHENMFWYRQDPGLGLRLIYFSYDVKMKEKGDIPEGYSVSREKKERFSLILESASTNQTSMYLCASRVTGDTGELFFGEGSRLTVL.